This T cell receptor beta chain originates from a study of chronic HIV infection and antiretroviral therapy. This clonotype has only a few counts. TCRdb fed the 5' RACE reads into MiXCR, producing one record per CDR3 protein. The data show some 46,000 distinct CDR3 sequences, 19% seen once. The receptor was derived from an adult who had HIV and had not received antiretroviral therapy, or was an uninfected healthy control (not recorded which). The sequenced material came from peripheral blood.

The CDR3 sequence is CASSPLGQGAAKNIQYF. The CDR3 bases are TGTGCCAGCTCACCGCTTGGACAGGGGGCAGCCAAAAACATTCAGTACTTC. The V call is TRBV18, the J call TRBJ2-4, with TRBD1 matching over 11 bases. Germline CDR1 KGHSH, CDR2 LQKENI. CDR3 size: 17 residues. Trimming cost V 3 bases and J 0 bases; bases outside gene matches: 4.